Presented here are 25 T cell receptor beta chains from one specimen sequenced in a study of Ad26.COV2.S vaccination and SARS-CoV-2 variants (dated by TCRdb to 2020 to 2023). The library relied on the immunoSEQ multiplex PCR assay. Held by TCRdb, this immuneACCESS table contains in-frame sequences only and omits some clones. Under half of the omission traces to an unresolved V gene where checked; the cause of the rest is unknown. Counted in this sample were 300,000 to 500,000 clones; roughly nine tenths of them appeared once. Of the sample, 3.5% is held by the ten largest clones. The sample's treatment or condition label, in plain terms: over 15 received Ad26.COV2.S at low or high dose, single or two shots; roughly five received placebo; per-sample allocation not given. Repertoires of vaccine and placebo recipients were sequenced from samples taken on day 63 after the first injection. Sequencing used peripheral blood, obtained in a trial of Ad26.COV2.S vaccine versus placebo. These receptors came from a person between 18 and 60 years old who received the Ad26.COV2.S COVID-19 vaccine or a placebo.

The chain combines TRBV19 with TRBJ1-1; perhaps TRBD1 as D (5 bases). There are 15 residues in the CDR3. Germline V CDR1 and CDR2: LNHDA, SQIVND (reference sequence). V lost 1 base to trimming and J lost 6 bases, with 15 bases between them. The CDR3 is CASSIGGRDRAEAFF. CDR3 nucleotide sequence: TGTGCCAGTAGTATAGGGGGCAGGGATCGCGCTGAAGCTTTCTTT. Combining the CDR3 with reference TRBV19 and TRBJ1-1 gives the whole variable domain DGGITQSPKYLFRKEGQNVTLSCEQNLNHDAMYWYRQDPGQGLRLIYYSQIVNDFQKGDIAEGYSVSREKKESFPLTVTSAQKNPTAFYLCASSIGGRDRAEAFFGQGTRLTVV.

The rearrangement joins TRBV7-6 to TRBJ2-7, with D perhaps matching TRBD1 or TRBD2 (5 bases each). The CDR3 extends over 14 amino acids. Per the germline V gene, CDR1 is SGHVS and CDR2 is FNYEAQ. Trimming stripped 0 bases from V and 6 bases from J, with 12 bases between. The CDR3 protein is CASSLALGGREQYF. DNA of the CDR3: TGTGCCAGCAGCTTAGCGCTTGGGGGTCGCGAGCAGTACTTC. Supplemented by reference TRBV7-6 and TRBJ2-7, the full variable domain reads GAGVSQSPRYKVTKRGQDVALRCDPISGHVSLYWYRQALGQGPEFLTYFNYEAQQDKSGLPNDRFSAERPEGSISTLTIQRTEQRDSAMYRCASSLALGGREQYFGPGTRLTVT.

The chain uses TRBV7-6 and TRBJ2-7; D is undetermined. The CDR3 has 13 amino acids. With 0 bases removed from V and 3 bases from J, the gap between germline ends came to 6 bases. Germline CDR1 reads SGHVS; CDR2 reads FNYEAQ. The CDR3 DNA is TGTGCCAGCAGCTTAGCAGGAGACTACGAGCAGTACTTC. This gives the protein CASSLAGDYEQYF.

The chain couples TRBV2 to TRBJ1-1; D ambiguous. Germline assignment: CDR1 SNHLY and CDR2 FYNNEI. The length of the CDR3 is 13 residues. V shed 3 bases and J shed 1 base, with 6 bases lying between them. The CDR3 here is CASSERQNTEAFF. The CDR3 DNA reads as TGTGCCAGCAGTGAGAGACAGAACACTGAAGCTTTCTTT.

In DNA, the CDR3 is TGTGCCAGCAGTCCGTTTAGCACAGATACGCAGTATTTT. The encoded protein is CASSPFSTDTQYF. V gene TRBV5-4 combines with J gene TRBJ2-3; D is uncertain. The CDR3 is 13 amino acids. Germline V lookup: CDR1 SGHNT, CDR2 YYREEE (reference sequence). Trimming took 5 bases from V and 0 from J, leaving 7 bases between them.

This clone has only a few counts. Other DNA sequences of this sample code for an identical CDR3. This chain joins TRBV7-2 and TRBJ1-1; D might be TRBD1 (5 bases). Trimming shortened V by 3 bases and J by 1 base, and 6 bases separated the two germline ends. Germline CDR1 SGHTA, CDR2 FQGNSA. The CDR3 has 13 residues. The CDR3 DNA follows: TGTGCCAGCAGCTTCCAGGGGAACACTGAAGCTTTCTTT. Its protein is CASSFQGNTEAFF.

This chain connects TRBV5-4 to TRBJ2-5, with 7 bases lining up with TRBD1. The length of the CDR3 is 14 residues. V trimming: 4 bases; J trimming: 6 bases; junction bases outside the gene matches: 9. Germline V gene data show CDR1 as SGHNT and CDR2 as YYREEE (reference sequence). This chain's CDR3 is CASSPSTGWKTQYF. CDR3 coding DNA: TGTGCCAGCAGCCCATCGACAGGGTGGAAGACCCAGTACTTC.

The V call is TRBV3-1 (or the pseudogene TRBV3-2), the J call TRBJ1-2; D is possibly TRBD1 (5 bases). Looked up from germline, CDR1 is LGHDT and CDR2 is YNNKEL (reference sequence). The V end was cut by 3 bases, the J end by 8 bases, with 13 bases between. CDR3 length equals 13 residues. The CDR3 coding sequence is TGTGCCAGCAGCCAGGGGGAATCGTGGGGCTACACCTTC. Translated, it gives CASSQGESWGYTF.

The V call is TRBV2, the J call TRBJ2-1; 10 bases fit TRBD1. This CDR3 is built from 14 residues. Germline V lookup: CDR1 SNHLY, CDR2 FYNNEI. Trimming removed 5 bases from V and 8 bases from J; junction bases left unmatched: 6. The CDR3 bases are TGTGCCAGCAGTCCCTCGACAGGGGGCGATGAGCAGTTCTTC. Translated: CASSPSTGGDEQFF.

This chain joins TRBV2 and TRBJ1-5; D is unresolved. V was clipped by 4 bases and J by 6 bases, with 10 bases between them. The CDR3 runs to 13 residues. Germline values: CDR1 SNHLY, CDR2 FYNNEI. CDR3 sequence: CASSAEVGQPQHF. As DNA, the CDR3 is TGTGCCAGCAGTGCGGAGGTGGGTCAGCCCCAGCATTTT.

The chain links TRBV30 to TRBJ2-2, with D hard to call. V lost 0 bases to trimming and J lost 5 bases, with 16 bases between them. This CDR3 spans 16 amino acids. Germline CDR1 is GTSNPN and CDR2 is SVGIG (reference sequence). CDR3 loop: CAWSVQLSRKTGELFF. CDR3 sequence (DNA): TGTGCCTGGAGTGTACAACTTTCTAGAAAAACCGGGGAGCTGTTTTTT.

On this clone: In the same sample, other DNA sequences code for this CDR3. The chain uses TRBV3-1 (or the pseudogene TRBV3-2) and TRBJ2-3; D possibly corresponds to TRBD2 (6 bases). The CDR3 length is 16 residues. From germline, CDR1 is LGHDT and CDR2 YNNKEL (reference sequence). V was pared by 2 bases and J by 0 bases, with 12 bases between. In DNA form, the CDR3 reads TGTGCCAGCAGCCAATTTAGCGGAGGTAGCACAGATACGCAGTATTTT. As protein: CASSQFSGGSTDTQYF.

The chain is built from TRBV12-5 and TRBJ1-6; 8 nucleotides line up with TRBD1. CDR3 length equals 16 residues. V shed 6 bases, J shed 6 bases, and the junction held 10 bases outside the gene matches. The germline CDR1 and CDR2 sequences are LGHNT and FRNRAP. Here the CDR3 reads CASGSDRGGFNSPLHF. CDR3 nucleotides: TGTGCTAGTGGATCAGACAGGGGTGGGTTTAATTCACCCCTCCACTTT. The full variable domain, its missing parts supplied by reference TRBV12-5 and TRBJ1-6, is DARVTQTPRHKVTEMGQEVTMRCQPILGHNTVFWYRQTMMQGLELLAYFRNRAPLDDSGMPKDRFSAEMPDATLATLKIQPSEPRDSAVYFCASGSDRGGFNSPLHFGNGTRLTVT.

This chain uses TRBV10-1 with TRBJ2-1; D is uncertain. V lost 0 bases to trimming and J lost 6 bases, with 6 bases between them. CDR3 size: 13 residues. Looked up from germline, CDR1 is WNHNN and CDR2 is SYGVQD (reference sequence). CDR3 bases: TGCGCCAGCAGTGAGTCAGGAGCCAATGAGCAGTTCTTC. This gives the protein CASSESGANEQFF.

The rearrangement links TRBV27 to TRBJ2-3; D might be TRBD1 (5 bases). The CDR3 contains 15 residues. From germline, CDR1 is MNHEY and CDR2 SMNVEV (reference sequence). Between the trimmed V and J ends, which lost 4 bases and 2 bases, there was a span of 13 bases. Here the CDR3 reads CASSSVGGHTDTQYF. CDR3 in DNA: TGTGCCAGCAGTTCGGTGGGTGGACACACAGATACGCAGTATTTT.

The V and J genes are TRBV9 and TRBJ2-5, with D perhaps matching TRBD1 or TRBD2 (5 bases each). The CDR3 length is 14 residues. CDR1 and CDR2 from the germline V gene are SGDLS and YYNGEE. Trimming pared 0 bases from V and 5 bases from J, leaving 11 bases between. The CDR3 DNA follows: TGTGCCAGCAGCGTAGGTTGGGGACCCGAGACCCAGTACTTC. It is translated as CASSVGWGPETQYF.

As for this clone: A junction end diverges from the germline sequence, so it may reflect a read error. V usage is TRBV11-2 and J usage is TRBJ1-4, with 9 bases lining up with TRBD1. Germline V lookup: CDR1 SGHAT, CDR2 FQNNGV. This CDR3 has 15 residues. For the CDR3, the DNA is TGTGCCAGCAGTTTAGGGGGACAGGGCACGGAAAAACTGTTTTTT. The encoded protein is CASSLGGQGTEKLFF.

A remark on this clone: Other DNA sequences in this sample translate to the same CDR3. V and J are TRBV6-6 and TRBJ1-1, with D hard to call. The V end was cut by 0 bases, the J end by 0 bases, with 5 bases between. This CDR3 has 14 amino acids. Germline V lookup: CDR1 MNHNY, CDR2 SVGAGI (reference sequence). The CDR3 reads CASSYSGMNTEAFF. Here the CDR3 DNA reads TGTGCCAGCAGTTACTCGGGGATGAACACTGAAGCTTTCTTT.

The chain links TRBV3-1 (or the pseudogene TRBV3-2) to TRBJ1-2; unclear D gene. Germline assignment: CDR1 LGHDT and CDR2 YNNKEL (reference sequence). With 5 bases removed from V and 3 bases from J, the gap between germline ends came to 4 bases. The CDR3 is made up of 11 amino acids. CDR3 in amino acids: CASSRHYGYTF. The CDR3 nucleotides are TGTGCCAGCAGCAGGCACTATGGCTACACCTTC.

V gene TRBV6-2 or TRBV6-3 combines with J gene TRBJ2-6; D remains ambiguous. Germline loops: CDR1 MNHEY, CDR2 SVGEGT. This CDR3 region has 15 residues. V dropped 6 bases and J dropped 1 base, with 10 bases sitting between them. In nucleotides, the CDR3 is TGTGCCAGCAGCCCCGATTTATCTGGGGCCAACGTCCTGACTTTC. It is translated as CASSPDLSGANVLTF.

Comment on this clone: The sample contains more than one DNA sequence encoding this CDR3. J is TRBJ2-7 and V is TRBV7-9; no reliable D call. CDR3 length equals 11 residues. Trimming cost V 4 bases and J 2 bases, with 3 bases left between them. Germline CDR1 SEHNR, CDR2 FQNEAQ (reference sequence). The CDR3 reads CASSSPYEQYF. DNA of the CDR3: TGTGCCAGCAGCTCTCCCTACGAGCAGTACTTC. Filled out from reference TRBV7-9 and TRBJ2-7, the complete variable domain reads DTGVSQNPRHKITKRGQNVTFRCDPISEHNRLYWYRQTLGQGPEFLTYFQNEAQLEKSRLLSDRFSAERPKGSFSTLEIQRTEQGDSAMYLCASSSPYEQYFGPGTRLTVT.

The CDR3 DNA reads as TGCGCCAGCAGTGAGTCGATCTCCAACCGGGCAAGCACAGATACGCAGTATTTT. Amino acid sequence: CASSESISNRASTDTQYF. The chain joins TRBV10-1 to TRBJ2-3; no reliable D call. The CDR3 has 18 amino acids. Germline assignment: CDR1 WNHNN and CDR2 SYGVQD (reference sequence). Between the trimmed V and J ends, which lost 0 bases and 0 bases, there was a span of 16 bases.

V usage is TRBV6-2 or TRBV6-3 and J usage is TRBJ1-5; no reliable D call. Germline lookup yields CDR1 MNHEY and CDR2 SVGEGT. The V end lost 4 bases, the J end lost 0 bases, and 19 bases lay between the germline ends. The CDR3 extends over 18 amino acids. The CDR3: CASSSSTSQSNSNQPQHF. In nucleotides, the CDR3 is TGTGCCAGCAGTTCCTCCACAAGCCAATCCAATAGCAATCAGCCCCAGCATTTT.

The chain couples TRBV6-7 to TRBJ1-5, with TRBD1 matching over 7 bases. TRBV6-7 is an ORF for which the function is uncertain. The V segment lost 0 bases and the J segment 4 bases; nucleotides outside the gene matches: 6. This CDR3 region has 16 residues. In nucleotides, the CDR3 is TGTGCCAGCAGTTACTCAGGCAGGGGGGGAAATCAGCCCCAGCATTTT. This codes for CASSYSGRGGNQPQHF.

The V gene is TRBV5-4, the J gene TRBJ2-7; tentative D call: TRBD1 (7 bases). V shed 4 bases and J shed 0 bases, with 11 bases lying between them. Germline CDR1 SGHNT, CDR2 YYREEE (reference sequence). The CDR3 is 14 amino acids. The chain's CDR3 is CASSSRGVSYEQYF. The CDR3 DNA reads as TGTGCCAGCAGCAGCAGGGGGGTCTCCTACGAGCAGTACTTC.